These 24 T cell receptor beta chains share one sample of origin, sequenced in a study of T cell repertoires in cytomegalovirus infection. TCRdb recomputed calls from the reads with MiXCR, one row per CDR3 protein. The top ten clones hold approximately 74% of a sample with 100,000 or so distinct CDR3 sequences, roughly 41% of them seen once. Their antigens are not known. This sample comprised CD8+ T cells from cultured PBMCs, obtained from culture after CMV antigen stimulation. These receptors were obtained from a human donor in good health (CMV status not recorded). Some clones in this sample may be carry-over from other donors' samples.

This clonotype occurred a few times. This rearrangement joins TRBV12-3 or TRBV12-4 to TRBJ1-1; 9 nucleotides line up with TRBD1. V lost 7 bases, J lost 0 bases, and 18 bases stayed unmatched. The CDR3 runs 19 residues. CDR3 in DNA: TGTGCCAGCAACCACTTTTTAGGGACAGGGCGTTGGGTGAACACTGAAGCTTTCTTT. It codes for CASNHFLGTGRWVNTEAFF.

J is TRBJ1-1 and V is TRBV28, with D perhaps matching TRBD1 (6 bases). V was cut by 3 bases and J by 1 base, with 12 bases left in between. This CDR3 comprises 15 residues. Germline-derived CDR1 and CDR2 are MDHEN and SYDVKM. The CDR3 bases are TGTGCCAGCAGTTTCCCGGGACAACAGAACACTGAAGCTTTCTTT. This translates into CASSFPGQQNTEAFF.

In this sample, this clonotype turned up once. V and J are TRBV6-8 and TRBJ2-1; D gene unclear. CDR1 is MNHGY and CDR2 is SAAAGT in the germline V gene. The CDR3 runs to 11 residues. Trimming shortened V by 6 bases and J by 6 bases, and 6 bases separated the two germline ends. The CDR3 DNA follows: TGTGCCAGCAGAAATTTCAATGAGCAGTTCTTC. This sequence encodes CASRNFNEQFF.

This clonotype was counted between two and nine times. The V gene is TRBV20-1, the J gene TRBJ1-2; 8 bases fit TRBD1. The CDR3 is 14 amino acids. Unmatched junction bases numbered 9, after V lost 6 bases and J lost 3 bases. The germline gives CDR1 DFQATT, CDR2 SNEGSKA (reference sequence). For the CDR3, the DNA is TGCAGTGCCATGACTGGGACAGGAGACTATGGCTACACCTTC. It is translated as CSAMTGTGDYGYTF.

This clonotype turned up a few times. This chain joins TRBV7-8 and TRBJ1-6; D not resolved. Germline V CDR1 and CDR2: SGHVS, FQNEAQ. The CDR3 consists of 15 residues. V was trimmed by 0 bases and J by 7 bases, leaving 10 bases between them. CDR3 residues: CASSLAAPHNSPLHF. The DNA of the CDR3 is TGTGCCAGCAGCTTAGCAGCGCCCCACAATTCACCCCTCCACTTT.

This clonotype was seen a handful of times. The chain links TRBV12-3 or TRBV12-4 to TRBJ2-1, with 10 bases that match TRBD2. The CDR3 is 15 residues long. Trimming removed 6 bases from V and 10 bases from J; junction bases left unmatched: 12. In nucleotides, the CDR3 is TGTGCCAGCAGCCGCTCCAGCGGGGGGGCCGGGGAGCAGTTCTTC. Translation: CASSRSSGGAGEQFF.

The CDR3 DNA reads as TGTGCCAGCAGCTTAGACAGGCTCCCCAGGGGTACCGAGCAGTACTTC. It translates to CASSLDRLPRGTEQYF. V gene TRBV7-8 combines with J gene TRBJ2-7, with D perhaps matching TRBD1 (6 bases). Germline loops: CDR1 SGHVS, CDR2 FQNEAQ. The germline V and J ends were trimmed by 1 base and 6 bases, with 19 bases remaining between them. This CDR3 has 16 amino acids.

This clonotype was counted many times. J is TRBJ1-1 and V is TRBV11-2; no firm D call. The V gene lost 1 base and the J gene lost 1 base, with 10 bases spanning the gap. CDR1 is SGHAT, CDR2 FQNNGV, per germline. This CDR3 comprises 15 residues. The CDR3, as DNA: TGTGCCAGCAGCTTAGGGAAGTACGGGAACACTGAAGCTTTCTTT. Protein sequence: CASSLGKYGNTEAFF.

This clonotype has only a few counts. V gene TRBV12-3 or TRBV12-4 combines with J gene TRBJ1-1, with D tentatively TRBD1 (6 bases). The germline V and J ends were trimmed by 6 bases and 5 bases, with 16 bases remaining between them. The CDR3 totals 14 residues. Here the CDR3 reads CASSHQQGRTEAFF. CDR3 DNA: TGTGCCAGCAGCCACCAACAGGGTAGGACTGAAGCTTTCTTT.

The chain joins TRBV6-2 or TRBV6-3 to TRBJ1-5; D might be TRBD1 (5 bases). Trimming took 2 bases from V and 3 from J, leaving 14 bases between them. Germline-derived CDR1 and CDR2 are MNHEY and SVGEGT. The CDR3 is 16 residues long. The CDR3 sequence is CASSYPKAGYNQPQHF. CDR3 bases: TGTGCCAGCAGTTACCCGAAGGCAGGGTACAATCAGCCCCAGCATTTT.

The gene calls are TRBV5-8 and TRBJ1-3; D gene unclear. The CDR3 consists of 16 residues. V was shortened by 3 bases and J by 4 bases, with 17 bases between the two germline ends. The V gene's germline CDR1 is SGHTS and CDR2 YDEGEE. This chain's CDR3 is CASSSFVAPSGNTIYF. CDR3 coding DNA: TGTGCCAGCAGCTCCTTTGTCGCGCCAAGCGGAAACACCATATATTTT.

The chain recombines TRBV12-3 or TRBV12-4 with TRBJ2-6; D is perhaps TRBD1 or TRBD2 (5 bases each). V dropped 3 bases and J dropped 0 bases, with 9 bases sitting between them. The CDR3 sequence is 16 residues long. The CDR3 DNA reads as TGTGCCAGCAGTTTTGGTGGGGGCTCTGGGGCCAACGTCCTGACTTTC. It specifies CASSFGGGSGANVLTF.

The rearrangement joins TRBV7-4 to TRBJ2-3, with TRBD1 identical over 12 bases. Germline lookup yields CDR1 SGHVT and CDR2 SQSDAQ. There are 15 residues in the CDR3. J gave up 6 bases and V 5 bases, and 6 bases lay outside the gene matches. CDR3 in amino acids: CASSHRDRGRDTQYF. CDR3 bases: TGTGCCAGCAGCCACCGGGACAGGGGGCGCGATACGCAGTATTTT.

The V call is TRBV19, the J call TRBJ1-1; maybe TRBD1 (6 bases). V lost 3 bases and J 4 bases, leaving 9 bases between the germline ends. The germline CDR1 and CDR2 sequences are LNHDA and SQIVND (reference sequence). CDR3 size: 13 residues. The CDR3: CASSMGGLTEAFF. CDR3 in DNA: TGTGCCAGTAGTATGGGGGGGCTCACTGAAGCTTTCTTT.

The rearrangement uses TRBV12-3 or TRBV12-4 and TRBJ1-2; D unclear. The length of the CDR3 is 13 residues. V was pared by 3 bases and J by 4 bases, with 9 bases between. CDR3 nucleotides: TGTGCCAGCAGTTTTCAGGTTCTCTATGGCTACACCTTC. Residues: CASSFQVLYGYTF.

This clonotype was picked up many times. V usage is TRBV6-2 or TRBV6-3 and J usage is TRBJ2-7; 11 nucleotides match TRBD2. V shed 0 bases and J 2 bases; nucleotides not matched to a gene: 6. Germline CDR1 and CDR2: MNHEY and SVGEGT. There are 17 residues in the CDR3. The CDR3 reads CASSYSMGLAAAYEQYF. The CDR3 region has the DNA TGTGCCAGCAGTTACTCGATGGGACTAGCGGCCGCCTACGAGCAGTACTTC.

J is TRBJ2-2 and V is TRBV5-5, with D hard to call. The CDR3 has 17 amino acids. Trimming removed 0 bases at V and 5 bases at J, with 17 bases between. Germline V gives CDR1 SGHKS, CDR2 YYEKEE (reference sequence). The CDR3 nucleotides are TGTGCCAGCAGCTTGGCTCTGTGGGGTCCAGGAACCGGGGAGCTGTTTTTT. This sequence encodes CASSLALWGPGTGELFF.

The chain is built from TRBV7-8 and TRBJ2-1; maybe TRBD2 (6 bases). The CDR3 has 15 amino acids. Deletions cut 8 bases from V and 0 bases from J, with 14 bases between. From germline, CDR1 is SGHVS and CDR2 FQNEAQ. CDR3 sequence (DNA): TGTGCCAGCCACGTAATAGCGGCCTCCTACAATGAGCAGTTCTTC. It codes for CASHVIAASYNEQFF.

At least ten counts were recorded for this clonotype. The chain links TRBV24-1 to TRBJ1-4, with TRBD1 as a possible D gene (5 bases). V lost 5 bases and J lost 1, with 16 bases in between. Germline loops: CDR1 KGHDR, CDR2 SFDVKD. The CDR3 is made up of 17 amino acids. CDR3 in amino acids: CATSAGRQPRTNEKLFF. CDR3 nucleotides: TGTGCCACCAGTGCCGGGAGACAGCCCAGAACTAATGAAAAACTGTTTTTT.

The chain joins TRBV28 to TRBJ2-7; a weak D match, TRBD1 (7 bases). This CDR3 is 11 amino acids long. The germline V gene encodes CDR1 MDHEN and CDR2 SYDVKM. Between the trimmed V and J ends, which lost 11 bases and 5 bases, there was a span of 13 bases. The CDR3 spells CAAARGDEQYF. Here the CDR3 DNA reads TGTGCCGCAGCCAGGGGGGACGAGCAGTACTTC.

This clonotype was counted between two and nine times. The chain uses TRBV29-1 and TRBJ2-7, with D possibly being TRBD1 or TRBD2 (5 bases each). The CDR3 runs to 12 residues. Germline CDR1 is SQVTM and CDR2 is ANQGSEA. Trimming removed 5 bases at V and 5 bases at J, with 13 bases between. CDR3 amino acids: CSVTRGSDEQYF. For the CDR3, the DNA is TGCAGCGTTACTCGGGGCTCGGACGAGCAGTACTTC.

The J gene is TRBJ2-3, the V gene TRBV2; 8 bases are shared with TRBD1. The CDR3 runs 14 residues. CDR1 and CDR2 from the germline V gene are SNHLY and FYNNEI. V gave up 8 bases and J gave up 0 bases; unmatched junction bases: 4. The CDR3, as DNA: TGTGCCAGCCTATGGACAGGGAGCACAGATACGCAGTATTTT. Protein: CASLWTGSTDTQYF.

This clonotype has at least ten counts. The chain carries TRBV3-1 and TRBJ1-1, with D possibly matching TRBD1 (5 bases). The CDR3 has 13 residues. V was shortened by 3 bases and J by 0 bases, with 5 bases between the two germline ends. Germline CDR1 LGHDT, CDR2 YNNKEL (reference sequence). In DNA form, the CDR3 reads TGTGCCAGCAGCCAGGACATGAACACTGAAGCTTTCTTT. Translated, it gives CASSQDMNTEAFF.

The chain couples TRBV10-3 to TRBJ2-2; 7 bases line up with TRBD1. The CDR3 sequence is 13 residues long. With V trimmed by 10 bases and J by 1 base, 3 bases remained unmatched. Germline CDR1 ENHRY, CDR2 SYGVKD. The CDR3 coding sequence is TGTGCCAACCGACAGGGGAACACCGGGGAGCTGTTTTTT. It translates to CANRQGNTGELFF.